These T cell receptor beta chains were read from a single sample in a study of cytomegalovirus exposure and HLA in healthy donors. Sequencing used immunoSEQ multiplex PCR; TCRdb keeps in-frame clones, though not all of them. Among some 190,000 clones listed, approximately 90% were seen once. Source material: PBMCs. These receptors were obtained from a boy aged 2 to 9 in good health and CMV-seronegative. Each CDR3 is given with its conserved first and last residue. Each record gives: J gene, clone size, V gene, CDR3 protein. Not every row has a clone size; where given, it reads once, few, many or a size class.

J gene: TRBJ1-1
clone size: NA
V gene: TRBV10-3
CDR3 protein: CAISARELNTEAFF

J gene: TRBJ2-2
clone size: NA
V gene: TRBV5-1
CDR3 protein: CASKGGTGATGELFF

J gene: TRBJ1-6
clone size: once
V gene: TRBV11-3
CDR3 protein: CASIPSFRRLYNSPLHF

J gene: TRBJ1-2
clone size: NA
V gene: TRBV9
CDR3 protein: CASSPSATALYGYTF

J gene: TRBJ2-7
clone size: few
V gene: TRBV6-1
CDR3 protein: CASSAQFPFRGARTYEQYF

J gene: TRBJ1-2
clone size: once
V gene: TRBV5-1
CDR3 protein: CASSLPGQGSGYTF

J gene: TRBJ1-4
clone size: NA
V gene: TRBV9
CDR3 protein: CASSVEGRGGSEKLFF

J gene: TRBJ1-2
clone size: NA
V gene: TRBV7-9
CDR3 protein: CSSSLGETTYGYTF

J gene: TRBJ2-3
clone size: NA
V gene: TRBV5-4
CDR3 protein: CASSSRVGGRDTQYF

J gene: TRBJ2-5
clone size: NA
V gene: TRBV5-6
CDR3 protein: CASSLGTGQETQYF

J gene: TRBJ1-6
clone size: NA
V gene: TRBV28
CDR3 protein: CASSTGTGSNSPLHF

J gene: TRBJ1-2
clone size: NA
V gene: TRBV10-3
CDR3 protein: CAIKGRGDGYTF

J gene: TRBJ1-1
clone size: once
V gene: TRBV28
CDR3 protein: CASSLGTGVNTEAFF

J gene: TRBJ2-1
clone size: once
V gene: TRBV10-1
CDR3 protein: CASSESKGGNEQFF

J gene: TRBJ2-7
clone size: NA
V gene: TRBV5-1
CDR3 protein: CASRDRAAEQYF

J gene: TRBJ1-1
clone size: NA
V gene: TRBV7-8
CDR3 protein: CASSLVGGNTEAFF

J gene: TRBJ2-1
clone size: NA
V gene: TRBV18
CDR3 protein: CASSPLGQGIPSSYNEQFF

J gene: TRBJ2-2
clone size: NA
V gene: TRBV14
CDR3 protein: CASSQARAGELFF

J gene: TRBJ1-5
clone size: NA
V gene: TRBV7-9
CDR3 protein: CASSLVVGRDNQPQHF

J gene: TRBJ2-3
clone size: NA
V gene: TRBV6-1
CDR3 protein: CASSEAGLRTDTQYF

J gene: TRBJ2-2
clone size: once
V gene: TRBV5-1
CDR3 protein: CASSFLTGGDTGELFF

J gene: TRBJ2-3
clone size: NA
V gene: TRBV9
CDR3 protein: CASSVDPLGAGLLYTQYF

J gene: TRBJ2-5
clone size: NA
V gene: TRBV6-5
CDR3 protein: CASSLWGGRGETQYF

J gene: TRBJ2-5
clone size: NA
V gene: TRBV4-2
CDR3 protein: CASSRGLGQETQYF

J gene: TRBJ2-5
clone size: NA
V gene: TRBV30
CDR3 protein: CAWSIDSLTQYF

J gene: TRBJ1-5
clone size: NA
V gene: TRBV6-1
CDR3 protein: CASSYQGNQPQHF

J gene: TRBJ2-4
clone size: NA
V gene: TRBV9
CDR3 protein: CASSVEGQGLIQYF

J gene: TRBJ1-1
clone size: NA
V gene: TRBV11-2
CDR3 protein: CASSLGARGEVTEAFF

J gene: TRBJ2-7
clone size: NA
V gene: TRBV7-9
CDR3 protein: CASSGKPGTGSYEQYF

J gene: TRBJ2-3
clone size: NA
V gene: TRBV19
CDR3 protein: CASSIRGSTDTQYF

J gene: TRBJ1-2
clone size: NA
V gene: TRBV5-6
CDR3 protein: CASSGSGTGVNGYTF

J gene: TRBJ1-2
clone size: NA
V gene: TRBV18
CDR3 protein: CASSPGQGVSGYTF

J gene: TRBJ1-5
clone size: NA
V gene: TRBV7-8
CDR3 protein: CASDSQITAQHF

J gene: TRBJ1-1
clone size: NA
V gene: TRBV30
CDR3 protein: CAVAPPMNTEAFF

J gene: TRBJ2-7
clone size: NA
V gene: TRBV7-2
CDR3 protein: CASSPRTSIPRSGYEQYF

J gene: TRBJ2-7
clone size: NA
V gene: TRBV5-1
CDR3 protein: CASSLESQGGNEQYF

J gene: TRBJ1-6
clone size: NA
V gene: TRBV6-5
CDR3 protein: CASSQQGADNSPLHF

J gene: TRBJ2-1
clone size: NA
V gene: TRBV9
CDR3 protein: CASSLGGGYNEQFF

J gene: TRBJ2-1
clone size: NA
V gene: TRBV27
CDR3 protein: CASSSSRNSYNEQFF

J gene: TRBJ2-3
clone size: NA
V gene: TRBV4-2
CDR3 protein: CASSQERGRADTQYF

J gene: TRBJ2-3
clone size: NA
V gene: TRBV2
CDR3 protein: CASSVSSSTDTQYF

J gene: TRBJ2-3
clone size: once
V gene: TRBV10-3
CDR3 protein: CAISDIGQGESTDTQYF

J gene: TRBJ1-2
clone size: NA
V gene: TRBV5-1
CDR3 protein: CASSFSGVGYGYTF

J gene: NA
clone size: NA
V gene: TRBV5-4
CDR3 protein: CASSSEGWAYEQYF

J gene: TRBJ2-7
clone size: NA
V gene: TRBV7-2
CDR3 protein: CASSLGVAGQYF

J gene: TRBJ2-6
clone size: NA
V gene: TRBV5-1
CDR3 protein: CASSGLGVDGANVLTF

J gene: TRBJ1-5
clone size: once
V gene: TRBV19
CDR3 protein: CASSRGGWEPQHF

J gene: TRBJ1-2
clone size: once
V gene: TRBV28
CDR3 protein: CASSLPGQAASRYTF

J gene: TRBJ2-1
clone size: NA
V gene: TRBV15
CDR3 protein: CATSREGLWTANEQFF

J gene: TRBJ1-3
clone size: NA
V gene: TRBV7-9
CDR3 protein: CASSKYSRVSGNTIYF

J gene: TRBJ2-7
clone size: NA
V gene: TRBV25-1
CDR3 protein: CASSLNVPGGTYEQYF

J gene: TRBJ2-7
clone size: NA
V gene: TRBV20-1
CDR3 protein: CSARDGERQYF

J gene: TRBJ2-3
clone size: NA
V gene: TRBV7-9
CDR3 protein: CASRKQGEKLDTQYF

J gene: TRBJ1-5
clone size: NA
V gene: TRBV23-1
CDR3 protein: CASSWDRGHQPQHF